These T cell receptor beta chains were read from a single sample in a study of shared clonotypes between healthy human individuals. Profiled with immunoSEQ multiplex PCR; TCRdb holds only in-frame clones, not every one. The table shows 2,500,000 or so clones, with roughly 93% occurring only once. The specimen was naive CD4+ T cells from PBMCs. Every receptor here comes from a young man in good health. Some clones in this sample may be carry-over from other donors' samples. Each CDR3 is given with its conserved first and last residue. A D gene is named only where the DNA matches it firmly. For some rows the clone size is stated as once, few or many, or as a class when expanded; others skip it.

J	size	D	V	DNA	CDR3
TRBJ2-5	.	.	TRBV11-3	TGTGCCAGCACCATATGTCCGGGGTCAGAGACCCAGTACTTC	CASTICPGSETQYF
TRBJ1-2	.	.	TRBV6-5	TGTGCCAGCAGACCTAGGGACAACTATGGCTACACCTTC	CASRPRDNYGYTF
TRBJ2-3	.	TRBD2	TRBV9	TGTGCCAGCAGCGGACCTAGCGGGGGGAACACAGATACGCAGTATTTT	CASSGPSGGNTDTQYF
TRBJ2-7	.	.	TRBV10-2	TGCGCCAGCAGCGAACCAACAGGGTTTGGGCAGTACTTC	CASSEPTGFGQYF
TRBJ1-3	once	.	TRBV4-3	TGCGCCAGCAGCCAAGTTCCAGGTGGAAACACCATATATTTT	CASSQVPGGNTIYF
TRBJ2-5	.	.	TRBV7-9	TGTGCCAGCAGCTTAATCTTCCAAGAGACCCAGTACTTC	CASSLIFQETQYF
TRBJ1-1	.	TRBD1	TRBV7-8	TGTGCCAGCAGCCCCAGGGACAGGTTGAACACTGAAGCTTTCTTT	CASSPRDRLNTEAFF
TRBJ1-2	once	.	TRBV28	TGTGCCAGCTATTACCTGACGTCCTCTAACTATGGCTACACCTTC	CASYYLTSSNYGYTF
TRBJ2-3	.	.	TRBV29-1	TGCAGCGCTCTGGACTGGGCTAGCACAGATACGCAGTATTTT	CSALDWASTDTQYF
TRBJ1-2	.	TRBD1	TRBV28	TGTGCCAGCAGTTTACGGGGACAGGGATCCAGCGGCTACACCTTC	CASSLRGQGSSGYTF
TRBJ2-7	once	.	TRBV19	TGTGCCAGTAGTATTTCGGGCAGGGCTACCGAGCAGTACTTC	CASSISGRATEQYF
TRBJ2-7	.	.	TRBV2	TGTGCCAGCAGTGGCTACTACGAGCAGTACTTC	CASSGYYEQYF
TRBJ1-4	.	.	TRBV4-3	TGCGCCAGCAGCCAAGAGTGGGGGACGGGGGAAAAACTGTTTTTT	CASSQEWGTGEKLFF
TRBJ2-3	once	.	TRBV7-2	TGTGCCAGCAGCCCCTACGAGTCAGGAGGCACAGATACGCAGTATTTT	CASSPYESGGTDTQYF
TRBJ2-7	.	.	TRBV5-1	TGCGCCAGCAGAGTAGGGGCGGCAGAGTACGAGCAGTACTTC	CASRVGAAEYEQYF
TRBJ2-5	.	TRBD2	TRBV5-1	TGCGCCAGCAGCCTGGGAGGGCTAGCGGGAGTATCAGAGACCCAGTACTTC	CASSLGGLAGVSETQYF
TRBJ2-2	.	TRBD1	TRBV7-6	TGTGCCAGCAGCTTACGGCGGACAGGGGGCGGCACCGGGGAGCTGTTTTTT	CASSLRRTGGGTGELFF
TRBJ1-1	.	TRBD1	TRBV5-1	TGCGCCAGCAGCCCCGGACAGGGGGCGAAAGTAGGAACTGAAGCTTTCTTT	CASSPGQGAKVGTEAFF
TRBJ2-3	.	TRBD1	TRBV6-6	TGTGCCAGCAGTTACTCTAGGACAGGGGGCGCAGATACGCAGTATTTT	CASSYSRTGGADTQYF
TRBJ1-5	.	TRBD1	TRBV10-3	TGTGCCATCAGTGAGTCAGGGACAGGGAAGATTTACAATCAGCCCCAGCATTTT	CAISESGTGKIYNQPQHF
TRBJ1-1	.	.	TRBV7-2	TGTGCCAGCAGTCGGACGGACTCGTACACTGAAGCTTTCTTT	CASSRTDSYTEAFF
TRBJ2-7	.	.	TRBV5-1	TGCGCCAGCAGCCCCTTTGGGGGCTACGAGCAGTACTTC	CASSPFGGYEQYF
TRBJ2-7	.	.	TRBV28	TGTGCCGGACACAGGGATAGCTACGAGCAGTACTTC	CAGHRDSYEQYF
TRBJ1-2	few	.	TRBV28	TGTGCCAGCAGTTTAAATAACTATGGCTACACCTTC	CASSLNNYGYTF
TRBJ2-7	.	.	TRBV11-3	TGTGCCAGCAGCTTGCGCGGGACAAGCTCCTACGAGCAGTACTTC	CASSLRGTSSYEQYF
TRBJ1-3	once	.	TRBV10-1	TGCGCCAGCAGTGACCTAGCTGGAAACACCATATATTTT	CASSDLAGNTIYF
TRBJ2-3	once	.	TRBV4-3	TGCGCCAGCAGCCTCGAACTCCTCAAGGCGCAGTATTTT	CASSLELLKAQYF
TRBJ2-2	.	.	TRBV6-5	TGTGCCAGCCTCGGACCCTCGAACACCGGGGAGCTGTTTTTT	CASLGPSNTGELFF
TRBJ2-7	.	.	TRBV19	TGTGCCAGTAGTAAACCCAACTACGAGCAGTACTTC	CASSKPNYEQYF
TRBJ2-7	.	TRBD2	TRBV2	TGTGCCAGCACCCCCCGGGAGGGGATCGAGCAGTACTTC	CASTPREGIEQYF
TRBJ1-3	.	.	TRBV6-5	TGTGCCAGCAGTCCGACGAGATCTGGAAACACCATATATTTT	CASSPTRSGNTIYF
TRBJ2-1	.	.	TRBV7-9	TGTGCCAGCAGCTCAGACGGCTACAATGAGCAGTTCTTC	CASSSDGYNEQFF
TRBJ1-1	.	.	TRBV7-2	TGTGCCAGCAGCTTAGTCCGGTTAAACACTGAAGCTTTCTTT	CASSLVRLNTEAFF
TRBJ1-2	.	.	TRBV5-6	TGTGCCAGCAGCTTGGTGGGTGATGGCTACACCTTC	CASSLVGDGYTF
TRBJ2-1	.	TRBD2	TRBV5-1	TGCGCCAGCAAGGGACTAGCGGCCCCCCATGAGCAGTTCTTC	CASKGLAAPHEQFF
TRBJ2-7	.	.	TRBV30	TGTGCCTGGAGTGTAAATCAGGGCGAGCAGTACTTC	CAWSVNQGEQYF
TRBJ2-6	once	.	TRBV28	TGTGCCAGCAGTACGAACTCTGGGGCCAACGTCCTGACTTTC	CASSTNSGANVLTF
TRBJ1-3	.	.	TRBV7-3	TGTGCCAGCAGCCCCCTCGGATGGGGCTCTGGAAACACCATATATTTT	CASSPLGWGSGNTIYF
TRBJ1-2	once	.	TRBV28	TGTGCCAGCAGTTCTCTAACAGGGACTACCATGCGGGGCTACACCTTC	CASSSLTGTTMRGYTF
TRBJ2-2	.	.	TRBV5-1	TGCGCCAGCAGCTTGACAGGGTCGGACACCGGGGAGCTGTTTTTT	CASSLTGSDTGELFF
TRBJ2-5	.	TRBD2	TRBV9	TGTGCCAGCAGCCCCAGCAGCGTAGCGGGAGTAGAGACCCAGTACTTC	CASSPSSVAGVETQYF
TRBJ2-5	.	.	TRBV30	TGTGCCTGGAGGGACCAGGGGATGTCGGAGACCCAGTACTTC	CAWRDQGMSETQYF
TRBJ2-3	.	TRBD2	TRBV4-3	TGCGCCAGCAGCCTAGGGACTAGCGGGAGCGCAGATACGCAGTATTTT	CASSLGTSGSADTQYF
TRBJ2-1	.	TRBD2	TRBV10-3	TGTGCCATCAGCGGGACTAGCTCCTACAATGAGCAGTTCTTC	CAISGTSSYNEQFF
TRBJ1-4	.	.	TRBV14	TGTGCCAGCAGCCAGCGCGGGGACGGGGGCTTGACTAATGAAAAACTGTTTTTT	CASSQRGDGGLTNEKLFF
TRBJ2-7	.	.	TRBV28	TGTGCCAGCAGTTTATGGGGGCGGGCATCCGGGGCCTACGAGCAGTACTTC	CASSLWGRASGAYEQYF
TRBJ2-3	.	.	TRBV4-1	TGCGCCAGCAGCCAAGAGCTCAGGTACACAGATACGCAGTATTTT	CASSQELRYTDTQYF
TRBJ1-5	.	.	TRBV19	TGTGCCAGTAGTACCCGGGGTGAACCCCGGCATTTT	CASSTRGEPRHF
TRBJ2-7	.	.	TRBV30	TGTGCCTGGATTGCGGCTTACGAGCAGTACTTC	CAWIAAYEQYF
TRBJ2-5	.	.	TRBV5-1	TGCGCCAGCAGCTCGACTGTGGGGGAGACCCAGTACTTC	CASSSTVGETQYF
TRBJ1-4	.	.	TRBV2	TGTGCCAGCCGGGCCCTTAATGAAAAACTGTTTTTT	CASRALNEKLFF
TRBJ1-4	.	.	TRBV18	TGTGCCAGCTCACCTCCAGGCCCGGGACGGGATAATGAAAAACTGTTTTTT	CASSPPGPGRDNEKLFF
TRBJ2-3	.	TRBD2	TRBV10-3	TGTGCCATCAGTGTGGCTAGCGGGGATCTAGATACGCAGTATTTT	CAISVASGDLDTQYF
TRBJ2-1	.	.	TRBV6-1	TGTGCCAGCAGTAGGGTTAATGAGCAGTTCTTC	CASSRVNEQFF
TRBJ2-3	.	.	TRBV13	TGTGCCAGCAGCCTAGTGGGCGGCACCCTGGGGGATACGCAGTATTTT	CASSLVGGTLGDTQYF